This entry lists 22 T cell receptor beta chains sequenced from one sample in a study of T cell responses to AZD1222 COVID-19 vaccine. Here immunoSEQ multiplex PCR was the method, and the copy in TCRdb shows in-frame clones only, minus some. The sample lists 130,000 to 150,000 clones, around nine tenths seen once, with about 3.4% in the top ten. This specimen was peripheral blood, taken on day 0 of AZD1222 vaccination. The receptors stem from an adult in good health.

V and J are TRBV11-2 and TRBJ2-7; possible D gene TRBD1, 5 bases. Trimming cost V 6 bases and J 0 bases, with 12 bases left between them. This CDR3 has 14 amino acids. From germline, CDR1 is SGHAT and CDR2 FQNNGV. Here the CDR3 reads CASRTVRVSYEQYF. The DNA for the CDR3 is TGTGCCAGCAGGACCGTCAGGGTCTCCTACGAGCAGTACTTC.

This CDR3 is CASSLPQVSGYGYTF. The CDR3 nucleotides are TGTGCCAGCAGCTTGCCACAGGTCTCTGGCTATGGCTACACCTTC. The genes are TRBV5-6 and TRBJ1-2; D may be TRBD1 (5 bases). The CDR3 extends over 15 amino acids. Germline CDR1 and CDR2: SGHDT and YYEEEE. V gave up 1 base and J gave up 4 bases, with 14 bases separating them.

This sequence joins TRBV19 and TRBJ1-5; D remains ambiguous. Germline V gene lookup returns CDR1 LNHDA and CDR2 SQIVND (reference sequence). V was clipped by 6 bases and J by 7 bases, with 13 bases between them. The CDR3 length is 13 residues. The CDR3 sequence: CASREEGPQPQHF. The CDR3 nucleotides are TGTGCCAGTAGGGAGGAAGGGCCACAGCCCCAGCATTTT.

The CDR3 reads CASAKSGGGQPQHF. Written as DNA, the CDR3 is TGTGCCAGCGCCAAGTCCGGGGGCGGACAGCCCCAGCATTTT. This rearrangement joins TRBV25-1 to TRBJ1-5, with D maybe TRBD1 (6 bases). The CDR3 is 14 amino acids. The germline V gene encodes CDR1 MGHDK and CDR2 SYGVNS. V was cut by 8 bases and J by 7 bases, with 18 bases left in between.

The chain couples TRBV19 to TRBJ1-1; the D is unclear. Germline values: CDR1 LNHDA, CDR2 SQIVND (reference sequence). CDR3 size: 15 residues. Trimming stripped 7 bases from V and 5 bases from J, with 20 bases between. The CDR3 DNA follows: TGTGCCAGTAAAAGCTTTGGCGGGCAATGGACTGAAGCTTTCTTT. It is translated as CASKSFGGQWTEAFF.

The chain is built from TRBV5-4 and TRBJ2-1; 7 bases are shared with TRBD2. V shed 4 bases and J 6 bases; nucleotides not matched to a gene: 10. The CDR3 has 15 amino acids. Germline V lookup: CDR1 SGHNT, CDR2 YYREEE (reference sequence). In nucleotides, the CDR3 is TGTGCCAGCAGCCGACGATGGGAGGGGTCCAATGAGCAGTTCTTC. It encodes CASSRRWEGSNEQFF.

The rearrangement joins TRBV18 to TRBJ2-3; D gene uncertain. Trimming pared 6 bases from V and 1 base from J, leaving 14 bases between. This CDR3 spans 15 amino acids. Germline V CDR1 and CDR2: KGHSH, LQKENI. The CDR3 region is CASSRPRSGTDTQYF. The CDR3 nucleotides are TGTGCCAGCTCCCGGCCCAGGAGTGGCACAGATACGCAGTATTTT.

This chain joins TRBV29-1 and TRBJ2-3; 12 bases agree with TRBD1. The CDR3 is made up of 19 amino acids. J was trimmed by 0 bases and V by 0 bases; bases with no gene match: 10. Germline loops: CDR1 SQVTM, CDR2 ANQGSEA. The CDR3 region is CSVEDPRDRGHRSTDTQYF. CDR3 sequence (DNA): TGCAGCGTTGAAGATCCCCGGGACAGGGGGCATAGGAGCACAGATACGCAGTATTTT.

V and J are TRBV7-8 and TRBJ1-2; D is ambiguous. The CDR3 runs to 15 residues. V lost 2 bases, J lost 4 bases, and 14 bases lay in between. In germline, CDR1 is SGHVS, CDR2 FQNEAQ. The CDR3 here is CASSLLSAGLYGYTF. CDR3 DNA sequence: TGTGCCAGCAGCTTATTGAGTGCGGGCCTCTATGGCTACACCTTC. Full variable domain (missing parts from reference TRBV7-8 and TRBJ1-2): GAGVSQSPRYKVAKRGQDVALRCDPISGHVSLFWYQQALGQGPEFLTYFQNEAQLDKSGLPSDRFFAERPEGSVSTLKIQRTQQEDSAVYLCASSLLSAGLYGYTFGSGTRLTVV.

The rearrangement joins TRBV29-1 to TRBJ2-2; unclear D gene. V shed 3 bases and J shed 5 bases, with 13 bases lying between them. The CDR3 runs to 14 residues. In germline, CDR1 is SQVTM, CDR2 ANQGSEA. CDR3 in amino acids: CSVEGLGGTGELFF. CDR3 DNA sequence: TGCAGCGTTGAGGGCTTGGGTGGAACCGGGGAGCTGTTTTTT.

The chain recombines TRBV19 with TRBJ1-1, with TRBD1 as a possible D gene (6 bases). Germline CDR1 LNHDA, CDR2 SQIVND (reference sequence). Trimming shortened V by 5 bases and J by 7 bases, and 17 bases separated the two germline ends. The CDR3 length is 14 residues. Here the CDR3 DNA reads TGTGCCAGTAGTCCTCAGGTGGGGGCAGGTGAAGCTTTCTTT. Translated, it gives CASSPQVGAGEAFF.

This chain uses TRBV5-1 with TRBJ1-4, with a weak D call TRBD1 (5 bases). Looked up from germline, CDR1 is SGHRS and CDR2 is YFSETQ. V was pared by 4 bases and J by 4 bases, with 8 bases between. This CDR3 region has 13 residues. This chain's CDR3 is CASSPDSNEKLFF. For the CDR3, the DNA is TGCGCCAGCAGCCCCGACAGTAATGAAAAACTGTTTTTT. The entire variable domain, with the rest obtained from reference TRBV5-1 and TRBJ1-4, is as follows: KAGVTQTPRYLIKTRGQQVTLSCSPISGHRSVSWYQQTPGQGLQFLFEYFSETQRNKGNFPGRFSGRQFSNSRSEMNVSTLELGDSALYLCASSPDSNEKLFFGSGTQLSVL.

The V call is TRBV7-9, the J call TRBJ2-7; 8 bases agree with TRBD1. With 6 bases clipped from V and 2 bases from J, the junction kept 6 bases outside the gene matches. The CDR3 length is 14 residues. From germline, CDR1 is SEHNR and CDR2 FQNEAQ (reference sequence). The CDR3 region is CASSLQGVTYEQYF. The CDR3 DNA sequence: TGTGCCAGCAGTCTACAGGGGGTGACCTACGAGCAGTACTTC.

The CDR3 coding sequence is TGTGCCTGGAGCCTCTCTCAGGTGAATGAGCAGTTCTTC. Protein product: CAWSLSQVNEQFF. J is TRBJ2-1 and V is TRBV30, with unresolved D. The CDR3 consists of 13 residues. V lost 3 bases to trimming and J lost 7 bases, with 13 bases between them. The germline V gene encodes CDR1 GTSNPN and CDR2 SVGIG (reference sequence). The full variable domain, completed using reference TRBV30 and TRBJ2-1, is SQTIHQWPATLVQPVGSPLSLECTVEGTSNPNLYWYRQAAGRGLQLLFYSVGIGQISSEVPQNLSASRPQDRQFILSSKKLLLSDSGFYLCAWSLSQVNEQFFGPGTRLTVL.

The V call is TRBV7-9, the J call TRBJ1-2; D is uncertain. Germline CDR1 and CDR2: SEHNR and FQNEAQ (reference sequence). Deletions cut 7 bases from V and 4 bases from J, with 16 bases between. The CDR3 is 14 residues long. The CDR3 DNA sequence: TGTGCCAGCACCCCTGATCGAGCCCTCTATGGCTACACCTTC. This gives the protein CASTPDRALYGYTF.

This clone was recorded once. The chain employs TRBV7-2 and TRBJ1-2; the D is unclear. The CDR3 consists of 11 residues. The V gene lost 5 bases and the J gene lost 4 bases, with 5 bases spanning the gap. CDR1 SGHTA and CDR2 FQGNSA come from the germline V gene. The CDR3: CASSPLYGYTF. In DNA, the CDR3 is TGTGCCAGCAGCCCCCTCTATGGCTACACCTTC.

The chain uses TRBV3-1 (or the pseudogene TRBV3-2) and TRBJ2-5; 11 nucleotides agree with TRBD2. The CDR3 spans 18 residues. After removal of 0 bases from V and 3 bases from J, the junction contained 9 bases not matched to a gene. Germline CDR1 reads LGHDT; CDR2 reads YNNKEL (reference sequence). The CDR3 bases are TGTGCCAGCAGCCAAGATCTAGCGGGGGGCCTAGGAAAAGAGACCCAGTACTTC. Protein product: CASSQDLAGGLGKETQYF.

The gene calls are TRBV5-4 and TRBJ2-5; 10 bases fit TRBD2. In germline, CDR1 is SGHNT, CDR2 YYREEE (reference sequence). The V gene end was trimmed by 4 bases and the J gene end by 2 bases; junction bases not matched to a gene: 5. The CDR3 totals 15 residues. The CDR3 here is CASSIGLAEQETQYF. Written as DNA, the CDR3 is TGTGCCAGCAGCATAGGACTAGCGGAACAAGAGACCCAGTACTTC.

The rearrangement joins TRBV27 to TRBJ1-1; 7 positions agree with TRBD1. Germline values: CDR1 MNHEY, CDR2 SMNVEV (reference sequence). V shed 5 bases, J shed 5 bases, and the junction held 8 bases outside the gene matches. This CDR3 is built from 14 residues. The CDR3 loop is CASSATGRGTEAFF. Written as DNA, the CDR3 is TGTGCCAGCAGTGCGACAGGGCGTGGAACTGAAGCTTTCTTT.

The V call is TRBV5-1, the J call TRBJ2-7, with TRBD1 matching 10 bases. The V and J ends lost 4 bases and 6 bases, in that order; junction bases with no gene match: 7. This CDR3 is 14 amino acids long. Germline CDR1 reads SGHRS; CDR2 reads YFSETQ. CDR3 loop: CASSEGQGWVEQYF. The CDR3 coding sequence is TGCGCCAGCAGCGAGGGACAGGGGTGGGTCGAGCAGTACTTC.

The V and J genes are TRBV27 and TRBJ1-6, with no clear D. The V gene's germline CDR1 is MNHEY and CDR2 SMNVEV (reference sequence). CDR3 length: 13 residues. V gave up 8 bases and J gave up 10 bases, with 15 bases separating them. CDR3 residues: CASSSTGSSPLHF. The CDR3, as DNA: TGTGCCAGCTCCTCAACGGGCAGCTCACCCCTCCACTTT.

This chain uses TRBV15 with TRBJ1-2; tentatively, D is TRBD1 (6 bases). The V end lost 8 bases, the J end lost 4 bases, and 17 bases lay between the germline ends. Germline-derived CDR1 and CDR2 are LNHNV and YYDKDF (reference sequence). CDR3 length: 14 residues. The CDR3 DNA reads as TGTGCCACCTCACGGTCGACAGGAAGCTATGGCTACACCTTC. This translates into CATSRSTGSYGYTF.